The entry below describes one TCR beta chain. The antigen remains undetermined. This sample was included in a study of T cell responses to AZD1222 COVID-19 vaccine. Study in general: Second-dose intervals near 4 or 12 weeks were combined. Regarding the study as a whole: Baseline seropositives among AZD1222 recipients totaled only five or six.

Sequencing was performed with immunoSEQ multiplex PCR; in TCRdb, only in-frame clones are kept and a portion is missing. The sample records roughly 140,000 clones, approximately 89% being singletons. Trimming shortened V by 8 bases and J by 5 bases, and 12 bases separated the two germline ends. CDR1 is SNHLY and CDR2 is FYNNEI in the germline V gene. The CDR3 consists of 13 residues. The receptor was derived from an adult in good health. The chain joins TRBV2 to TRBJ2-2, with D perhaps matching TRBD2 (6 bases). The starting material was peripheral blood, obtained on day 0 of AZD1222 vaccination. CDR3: CASLPGVTGELFF. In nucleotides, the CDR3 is TGTGCCAGCTTGCCGGGAGTGACCGGGGAGCTGTTTTTT.